A selection of T cell receptor beta chains follows, all from one sample in a study of CD8 T cells in ankylosing spondylitis. TCRdb processed the 5' RACE reads anew with MiXCR; each CDR3 protein has one entry. The profile shows some 290,000 distinct CDR3 sequences, 20% of them singletons. The sample taken for sequencing was blood, either unsorted or a sorted T cell fraction (not recorded which). These receptor sequences come from a male donor with ankylosing spondylitis or in good health (not recorded which). The CDR3 runs from the conserved cysteine through the conserved F or W. A D gene is named only where the DNA matches it firmly. Size is omitted from some rows. Given values are once, few, many or a class for expanded clones.

cdr3_aa	cdr3_nt	d_call	clone_size	j_call	v_call
CAWGTSGQETQYF	TGTGCCTGGGGAACTAGCGGACAAGAGACCCAGTACTTC	TRBD2	-	TRBJ2-5	TRBV30
CASSGLLASNEQFF	TGTGCCAGCAGTGGATTGCTAGCGAGCAATGAGCAGTTCTTC	-	many	TRBJ2-1	TRBV2
CASTRGGPTDTQYF	TGTGCCAGCACCCGGGGGGGGCCCACAGATACGCAGTATTTT	TRBD2	-	TRBJ2-3	TRBV6-1
CASSSRTGTNTEAFF	TGTGCCAGCAGCTCCCGGACAGGGACTAACACTGAAGCTTTCTTT	TRBD1	few	TRBJ1-1	TRBV11-2
CASSPRGENTEAFF	TGCGCCAGCAGCCCCAGGGGTGAGAACACTGAAGCTTTCTTT	-	many	TRBJ1-1	TRBV5-1
CAISVALHNNEQFF	TGTGCCATCAGTGTGGCCCTTCACAACAATGAGCAGTTCTTC	-	-	TRBJ2-1	TRBV10-3
CASSLAGTSSYNSPLHF	TGTGCCAGCAGCTTAGCAGGCACCAGCTCCTATAATTCACCCCTCCACTTT	-	-	TRBJ1-6	TRBV7-8
CASSDERGGNEQFF	TGTGCCAGCAGTGATGAGCGGGGGGGGAATGAGCAGTTCTTC	TRBD2	-	TRBJ2-1	TRBV2
CSAPRQGVTDTQYF	TGCAGTGCTCCACGACAGGGGGTTACAGATACGCAGTATTTT	TRBD1	many	TRBJ2-3	TRBV20-1
CSVRLGSYGYTF	TGCAGCGTTCGGTTGGGTTCCTATGGCTACACCTTC	-	-	TRBJ1-2	TRBV29-1
CSVEDSRGLQETQYF	TGCAGCGTTGAAGATAGTCGAGGTCTCCAAGAGACCCAGTACTTC	-	-	TRBJ2-5	TRBV29-1
CASTLAGGTDTQYF	TGTGCCAGCACCCTAGCGGGGGGAACAGATACGCAGTATTTT	TRBD2	few	TRBJ2-3	TRBV3-1
CAIMGQGSGANVLTF	TGTGCCATCATGGGACAGGGGTCGGGGGCCAACGTCCTGACTTTC	TRBD1	-	TRBJ2-6	TRBV10-3
CASSPSEAQYF	TGTGCCAGCAGTCCGTCGGAGGCCCAGTACTTC	-	-	TRBJ2-5	TRBV28
CASSDQGWNQPQHF	TGTGCCAGCAGTGACCAGGGTTGGAATCAGCCCCAGCATTTT	-	few	TRBJ1-5	TRBV25-1
CASRRDVGELFF	TGCGCCAGCAGGAGGGACGTCGGGGAGCTGTTTTTT	-	few	TRBJ2-2	TRBV5-1
CAIRAGTGSTGELFF	TGTGCCATCAGGGCGGGGACAGGGAGCACCGGGGAGCTGTTTTTT	TRBD1	few	TRBJ2-2	TRBV10-3
CASSPGGTVYNEQFF	TGTGCCAGCTCACCGGGGGGGACTGTTTACAATGAGCAGTTCTTC	TRBD2	few	TRBJ2-1	TRBV18
CASSETGQGNSPLHF	TGTGCCAGCAGTGAAACAGGACAGGGGAATTCACCCCTCCACTTT	TRBD1	few	TRBJ1-6	TRBV27
CASSLSETQYF	TGTGCCAGCAGCTTAAGTGAGACCCAGTACTTC	-	many	TRBJ2-5	TRBV12-3/TRBV12-4
CASSLSGRPFRTDTQYF	TGCGCCAGCAGCTTGAGCGGCAGACCCTTTCGCACAGATACGCAGTATTTT	-	few	TRBJ2-3	TRBV5-1
CASSPSLAGGNEQFF	TGTGCCAGCAGCCCCTCACTAGCGGGAGGCAATGAGCAGTTCTTC	TRBD2	-	TRBJ2-1	TRBV7-3
CASKGGRREETQYF	TGTGCCAGCAAAGGGGGGCGGAGGGAAGAGACCCAGTACTTC	-	-	TRBJ2-5	TRBV2
CASRSGQGENQPQHF	TGCGCCAGCAGATCGGGACAGGGTGAGAATCAGCCCCAGCATTTT	TRBD1	-	TRBJ1-5	TRBV5-1
CAISEGISNQPQHF	TGTGCCATCAGTGAGGGGATTAGCAATCAGCCCCAGCATTTT	-	many	TRBJ1-5	TRBV10-3
CASSYSRGNTEAFF	TGTGCCAGCAGTTATAGCAGGGGGAACACTGAAGCTTTCTTT	-	few	TRBJ1-1	TRBV6-5
CASSASVTDTQYF	TGTGCCAGCAGCGCCTCAGTCACAGATACGCAGTATTTT	-	many	TRBJ2-3	TRBV9
CSVQGSRYGYTF	TGCAGCGTTCAGGGTTCTCGGTATGGCTACACCTTC	-	-	TRBJ1-2	TRBV29-1
CASSDPGGQETQYF	TGTGCCAGCAGTGACCCAGGGGGCCAAGAGACCCAGTACTTC	TRBD1	-	TRBJ2-5	TRBV6-1
CASSPGLAGSNEQFF	TGCGCCAGCAGCCCCGGACTAGCGGGGTCAAATGAGCAGTTCTTC	TRBD2	many	TRBJ2-1	TRBV5-1
CASSIAGGRAENIQYF	TGTGCCAGTAGTATAGCGGGCGGGAGGGCCGAGAACATTCAGTACTTC	TRBD2	-	TRBJ2-4	TRBV19
CASSLAHWTETQYF	TGTGCCAGCAGCTTAGCGCATTGGACCGAGACCCAGTACTTC	-	-	TRBJ2-5	TRBV7-8
CASMGDRATGELFF	TGTGCCAGCATGGGGGACAGGGCCACCGGGGAGCTGTTTTTT	TRBD1	few	TRBJ2-2	TRBV2
CASSYDGVSYNEQFF	TGTGCCAGCAGTTACGACGGGGTCTCCTACAATGAGCAGTTCTTC	-	few	TRBJ2-1	TRBV6-2/TRBV6-3